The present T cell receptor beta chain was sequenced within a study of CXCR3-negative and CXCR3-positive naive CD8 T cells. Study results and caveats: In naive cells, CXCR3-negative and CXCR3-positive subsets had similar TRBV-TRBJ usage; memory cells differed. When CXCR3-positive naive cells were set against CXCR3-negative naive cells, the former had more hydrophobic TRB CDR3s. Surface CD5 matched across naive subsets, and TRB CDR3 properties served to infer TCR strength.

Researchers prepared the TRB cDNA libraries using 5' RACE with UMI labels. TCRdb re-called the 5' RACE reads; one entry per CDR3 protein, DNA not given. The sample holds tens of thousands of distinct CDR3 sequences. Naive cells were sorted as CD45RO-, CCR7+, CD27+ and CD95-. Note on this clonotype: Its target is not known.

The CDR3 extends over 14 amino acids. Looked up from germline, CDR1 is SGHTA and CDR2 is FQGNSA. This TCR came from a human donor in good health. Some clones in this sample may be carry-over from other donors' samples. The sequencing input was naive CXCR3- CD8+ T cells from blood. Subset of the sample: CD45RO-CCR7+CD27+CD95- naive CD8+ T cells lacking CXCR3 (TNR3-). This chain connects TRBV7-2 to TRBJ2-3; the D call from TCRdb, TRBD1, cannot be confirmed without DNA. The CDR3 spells CASSLKGASETQYF.